The source of this T cell receptor (beta chain) is a study of blood T cell repertoires in COVID-19. As for the study in general: Samples came from the United States, Italy and Spain, spanning acute and convalescent COVID-19.

Original handling: The assay estimated nucleated cells by amplifying reference gene primers. Generated by immunoSEQ multiplex PCR, the TCRdb table keeps only in-frame clones and is missing some. Clone size and V and J calls were adopted from that table, with D and trimming inferred from the DNA. The table records about 35,000 clones, approximately 82% of them present only once. The CDR3 runs to 14 residues. V was cut by 2 bases and J by 4 bases, with 8 bases left in between. The germline CDR1 and CDR2 sequences are MDHEN and SYDVKM. The specimen was peripheral blood. The TCR comes from a man older than 75 with active or convalescent COVID-19. J is TRBJ2-2 and V is TRBV28, with D hard to call. As DNA, the CDR3 is TGTGCCAGCAGTTTACGTCCGTTCACCGGGGAGCTGTTTTTT. Translating it yields CASSLRPFTGELFF.